This T cell receptor beta chain was sequenced for a study of T cells in Graves' hyperthyroidism and ophthalmopathy. Points from the study as a whole: Blood samples included most of the expanded thyroid clonotypes exceeding 0.001. The model foresaw ophthalmopathy a median 6.5 months prior to onset. A 13 V-J signature model discriminated ophthalmopathy versus stable hyperthyroidism.

CDR1 is ENHRY and CDR2 is SYGVKD in the germline V gene. This CDR3 is built from 13 residues. Researchers took RNA transcripts and amplified the TCR beta CDR3 regions from them. HTBI primers drove first-round RT-PCR of the TCR CDR3. TCRdb redid the calling of the multiplex PCR reads with MiXCR, one entry per CDR3 protein. The sample includes 300,000 to 400,000 distinct CDR3 sequences, roughly 13% of them seen just once. From approximately 9.1 ml of fresh peripheral blood, PBMCs were isolated. About this clonotype itself: Its antigen is still unknown.

The sample comprised blood. The clonotype was recovered from a woman aged 18-29 years with Graves' hyperthyroidism. The J gene is TRBJ2-5, the V gene TRBV10-3; D is unclear. CDR3 DNA sequence: TGTGTCGTCGCGGCGGCAGACCAAGAGACCCAGTACTTC. As protein: CVVAAADQETQYF.